This is a list of T cell receptor beta chains from one sample in a study of blood T cells in healthy people across ages. TCRdb processed the 5' RACE reads anew with MiXCR; each CDR3 protein has one entry. The sample yields more than 1 million distinct CDR3 sequences, around 45% seen once. The sequenced sample was blood. These receptors were obtained from a woman aged 55-70 years in good health. Both conserved end residues are part of each CDR3. A D gene is named only where the DNA matches it firmly. Expanded clones are given a class, and other clones once, few, many or no size at all.

>NA|TRBJ1-4|TRBV25-1|few
TGTGCCAGCAGTGAGGGGCGGTGGCTCAATGAAAAACTGTTTTTT
CASSEGRWLNEKLFF
>TRBD2|TRBJ2-3|TRBV9|few
TGTGCCAGCAGCGTAGAGGGACTAGCCACCGATACGCAGTATTTT
CASSVEGLATDTQYF
>NA|TRBJ2-2|TRBV10-2|NA
TGCGCCAGCAGCCGAGAAAGGGGAACCACCGGGGAGCTGTTTTTT
CASSRERGTTGELFF
>NA|TRBJ1-2|TRBV3-1|NA
TGTGCCAGCAGCCCCATAGTAGGGGGGGCGAACTATGGCTACACCTTC
CASSPIVGGANYGYTF
>TRBD2|TRBJ2-3|TRBV5-1|NA
TGCGCCAGCAGCCTACTGACTAGCGGGAGACACACAGATACGCAGTATTTT
CASSLLTSGRHTDTQYF
>TRBD2|TRBJ2-5|TRBV3-1|NA
TGTGCCAGCAGCCAAGATTATAGGCTAGCGGGAGCAGAGACCCAGTACTTC
CASSQDYRLAGAETQYF
>NA|TRBJ2-7|TRBV5-1|NA
TGCGCCAGCAGTCCCCCTGGCGGGGCTGGCTCCTACGAGCAGTACTTC
CASSPPGGAGSYEQYF
>NA|TRBJ1-6|TRBV5-4|few
TGTGCCAGCAGCCGGGGGGCGGGGGCTCTGGATTCACCCCTCCACTTT
CASSRGAGALDSPLHF
>TRBD2|TRBJ2-5|TRBV20-1|few
TGCAGTGCTAAAACCTGGGGGGGACTCCAAGAGACCCAGTACTTC
CSAKTWGGLQETQYF
>NA|TRBJ2-1|TRBV2|NA
TGTGCCAGGGCCGGCGAGACCCCCTACAATGAGCAGTTCTTC
CARAGETPYNEQFF
>TRBD2|TRBJ2-3|TRBV24-1|NA
TGTGCCACCAGTCTAGGGACTAGCGGGAGGCCCTCTACGCAGTATTTT
CATSLGTSGRPSTQYF
>NA|TRBJ2-3|TRBV3-1|few
TGTGCCAGCAGCCAAGATGCGGCTGAGGCGGAATTAAGCACAGATACGCAGTATTTT
CASSQDAAEAELSTDTQYF
>NA|TRBJ1-2|TRBV13|NA
TGTGCCAGCAGCCGTGGGGGGGGTCGGGACTATGGCTACACCTTC
CASSRGGGRDYGYTF
>TRBD1|TRBJ2-5|TRBV28|once
TGTGCCAGCAGTACAAGACAGGGTTACAATGAGCAGTACTTC
CASSTRQGYNEQYF
>NA|TRBJ2-3|TRBV27|NA
TGTGCCAGCAGTTTATTTCTCCGCGGTACAGATACGCAGTATTTT
CASSLFLRGTDTQYF
>NA|TRBJ2-7|TRBV18|NA
TGCGCCAGCTCACCACCGTCTGCGGGATTGGGTAGCGAGCAGTACTTC
CASSPPSAGLGSEQYF
>NA|TRBJ1-2|TRBV12-3/TRBV12-4|few
TGTGCCAGCAGTCCCCAGATGGGTTTTCTCTATGGCTACACCTTC
CASSPQMGFLYGYTF
>NA|TRBJ2-1|TRBV9|NA
TGTGCCAGCAGCTCCGACCCAACCTCCTACAATGAGCAGTTCTTC
CASSSDPTSYNEQFF
>NA|TRBJ2-7|TRBV5-1|few
TGCGCCAGCAGCGAGCCGTACGACGAGCAGTACTTC
CASSEPYDEQYF
>NA|TRBJ2-7|TRBV5-1|few
TGCGCCAGCAGCGTCCGGGACGGAGCCTACGAGCAGTACTTC
CASSVRDGAYEQYF
>NA|TRBJ1-2|TRBV29-1|few
TGCAGCGTGTCGGACAGACACTATGGCTACACCTTC
CSVSDRHYGYTF
>TRBD1|TRBJ2-5|TRBV13|NA
TGTGCCAGCAGCTTATGGGACAGCTCCAATGAGCAGTACTTC
CASSLWDSSNEQYF
>NA|TRBJ2-5|TRBV29-1|NA
TGCAGCGTTGGGGGGTGGACCAGACAAGAGACCCAGTACTTC
CSVGGWTRQETQYF
>TRBD1|TRBJ1-1|TRBV14|NA
TGTGCCAGCAGTCACCGGGACAGGGGGTTGTTGGGGGAAGCTTTCTTT
CASSHRDRGLLGEAFF
>NA|TRBJ2-1|TRBV9|NA
TGTGCCAGCAGCCCCGGGTCCGAAGGCAATGAGCAGTTCTTC
CASSPGSEGNEQFF
>TRBD1|TRBJ2-7|TRBV14|few
TGTGCCAGCAGCCGTCGACAGGGGTTCGAGCAGTACTTC
CASSRRQGFEQYF
>TRBD1|TRBJ2-5|TRBV14|NA
TGTGCCAGCAGCCAAGCACGACGGGACAGAGTAAAAGAGACCCAGTACTTC
CASSQARRDRVKETQYF
>TRBD1|TRBJ2-7|TRBV29-1|many
TGCAGCGTTGAACTCAGGGACAGGGCGACCTACGAGCAGTACTTC
CSVELRDRATYEQYF
>NA|TRBJ2-7|TRBV5-6|NA
TGTGCCAGCAGCTCCCAGCGACACAGCTCCTACGAGCAGTACTTC
CASSSQRHSSYEQYF
>NA|TRBJ1-6|TRBV5-6|NA
TGTGCCAGCAGCTTTCAAATGACGGGGACCGCGAATAATTCACCCCTCCACTTT
CASSFQMTGTANNSPLHF
>NA|TRBJ2-1|TRBV29-1|NA
TGCAGCGTTTCGATTTCAGGGGAGCAGTTCTTC
CSVSISGEQFF
>TRBD2|TRBJ2-1|TRBV9|NA
TGTGCCAGCAGCGTAGCGGGAGGGCCGCGCAATGAGCAGTTCTTC
CASSVAGGPRNEQFF
>NA|TRBJ2-5|TRBV4-1|NA
TGCGCCAGCAGCCACCCTATGGGAGCCCCGGGAGAGCAGTACTTC
CASSHPMGAPGEQYF
>TRBD1|TRBJ2-3|TRBV2|NA
TGTGCCAGCAGAGAAGACAGGGGACTGACAGATACGCAGTATTTT
CASREDRGLTDTQYF
>NA|TRBJ2-1|TRBV4-1|few
TGCGCCAGCAGCCAACAGGCACTGTTCAATGAGCAGTTCTTC
CASSQQALFNEQFF
>TRBD1|TRBJ2-7|TRBV27|NA
TGTGCCAGCAGTTTAGGGACAGATCTCGACGAGCAGTACTTC
CASSLGTDLDEQYF
>TRBD1|TRBJ2-3|TRBV11-1|NA
TGTGCCAGCAGCTCCTGGGGACAGCCCACAGATACGCAGTATTTT
CASSSWGQPTDTQYF
>TRBD2|TRBJ2-7|TRBV20-1|NA
TGCAGTGCCCTGGGACTAGCGGAAACCTACGAGCAGTACTTC
CSALGLAETYEQYF
>TRBD2|TRBJ2-1|TRBV29-1|NA
TGCAGCGGGTCCCGGGGGGACGCCAATGAGCAGTTCTTC
CSGSRGDANEQFF
>NA|TRBJ1-5|TRBV12-3/TRBV12-4|few
TGTGCCAGCAGTTCCCCTGCGGGAGTTAGCAATCAGCCCCAGCATTTT
CASSSPAGVSNQPQHF
>NA|TRBJ1-2|TRBV5-1|few
TGCGCCAGCAGCCCTCGGGGGCAGGGAGGCTATGGCTACACCTTC
CASSPRGQGGYGYTF
>NA|TRBJ2-7|TRBV6-1|few
TGTGCCAGCAGTGAATATATCTACGAGCAGTACTTC
CASSEYIYEQYF
>TRBD2|TRBJ2-3|TRBV6-5|NA
TGTGCCAGCAGTTACCGGACTAGCGGGAGTCCAGATACGCAGTATTTT
CASSYRTSGSPDTQYF
>NA|TRBJ2-1|TRBV6-4|once
TGTGCCAACCTCATCGAAAGGGCCCCCTACAATGAGCAGTTCTTC
CANLIERAPYNEQFF
>TRBD1|TRBJ1-2|TRBV3-1|NA
TGTACCAGCACCGGGACAGATCCTCCCTGTGGCTACACCTTC
CTSTGTDPPCGYTF